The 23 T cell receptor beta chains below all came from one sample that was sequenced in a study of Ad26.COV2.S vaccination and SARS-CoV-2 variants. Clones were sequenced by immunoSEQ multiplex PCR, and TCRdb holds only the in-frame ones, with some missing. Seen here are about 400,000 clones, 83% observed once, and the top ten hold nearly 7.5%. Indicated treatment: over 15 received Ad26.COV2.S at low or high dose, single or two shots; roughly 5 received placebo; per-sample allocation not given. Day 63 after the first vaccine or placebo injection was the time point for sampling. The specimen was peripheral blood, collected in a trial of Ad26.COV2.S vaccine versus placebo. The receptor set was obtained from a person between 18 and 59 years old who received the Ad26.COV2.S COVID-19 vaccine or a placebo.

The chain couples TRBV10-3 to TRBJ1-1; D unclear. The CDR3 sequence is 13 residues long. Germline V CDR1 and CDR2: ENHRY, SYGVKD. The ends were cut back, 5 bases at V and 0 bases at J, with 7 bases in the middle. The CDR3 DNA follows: TGTGCCATCAGTTTCGGGGTGAACACTGAAGCTTTCTTT. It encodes CAISFGVNTEAFF.

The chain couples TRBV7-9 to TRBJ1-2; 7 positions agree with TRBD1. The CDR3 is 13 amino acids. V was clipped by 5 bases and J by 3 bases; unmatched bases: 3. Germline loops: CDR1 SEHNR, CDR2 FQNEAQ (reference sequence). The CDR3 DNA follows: TGTGCCAGCAGCCAACAGGGGTACTATGGCTACACCTTC. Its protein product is CASSQQGYYGYTF.

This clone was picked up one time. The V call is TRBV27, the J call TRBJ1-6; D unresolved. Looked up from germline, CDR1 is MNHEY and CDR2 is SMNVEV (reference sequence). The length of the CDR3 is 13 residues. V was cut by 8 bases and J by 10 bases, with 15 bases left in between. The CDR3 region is CASSVGRRSPLHF. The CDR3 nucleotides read TGTGCCAGCTCTGTGGGGAGAAGATCACCCCTCCACTTT.

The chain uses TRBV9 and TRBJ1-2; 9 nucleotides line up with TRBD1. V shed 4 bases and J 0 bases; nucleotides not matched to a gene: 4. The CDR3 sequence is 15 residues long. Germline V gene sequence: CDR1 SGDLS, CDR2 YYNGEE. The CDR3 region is CASSIRTGANYGYTF. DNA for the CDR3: TGTGCCAGCAGCATTCGGACAGGGGCTAACTATGGCTACACCTTC. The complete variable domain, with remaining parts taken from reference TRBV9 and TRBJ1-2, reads DSGVTQTPKHLITATGQRVTLRCSPRSGDLSVYWYQQSLDQGLQFLIQYYNGEERAKGNILERFSAQQFPDLHSELNLSSLELGDSALYFCASSIRTGANYGYTFGSGTRLTVV.

CDR3 in DNA: TGTGCCAGCAGCTTAGTCTCCTACGAGCAGTACTTC. This sequence encodes CASSLVSYEQYF. This chain joins TRBV11-3 and TRBJ2-7; D gene unclear. Per germline, CDR1 SGHNT and CDR2 YENEEA. CDR3 length equals 12 residues. With 1 base removed from V and 0 bases from J, the gap between germline ends came to 1 base.

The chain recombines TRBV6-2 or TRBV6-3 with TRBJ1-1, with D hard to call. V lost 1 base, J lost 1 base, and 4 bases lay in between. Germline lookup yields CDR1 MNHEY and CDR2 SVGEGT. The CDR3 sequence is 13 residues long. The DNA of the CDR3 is TGTGCCAGCAGTTACTTGGGGAACACTGAAGCTTTCTTT. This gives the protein CASSYLGNTEAFF.

The chain's CDR3 is CASSPDRGPGANVLTF. The CDR3 nucleotides read TGTGCCAGCTCACCGGACAGGGGGCCTGGGGCCAACGTCCTGACTTTC. J is TRBJ2-6 and V is TRBV18; 11 bases align to TRBD1. CDR3 length: 16 residues. J was trimmed by 2 bases and V by 3 bases; bases with no gene match: 0. Germline CDR1 and CDR2: KGHSH and LQKENI.

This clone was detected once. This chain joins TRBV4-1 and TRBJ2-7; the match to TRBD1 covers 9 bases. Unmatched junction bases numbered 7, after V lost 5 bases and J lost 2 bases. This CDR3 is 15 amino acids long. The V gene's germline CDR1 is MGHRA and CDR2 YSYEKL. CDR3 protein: CASSVGDRETYEQYF. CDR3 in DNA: TGCGCCAGCAGCGTCGGGGACAGGGAGACCTACGAGCAGTACTTC.

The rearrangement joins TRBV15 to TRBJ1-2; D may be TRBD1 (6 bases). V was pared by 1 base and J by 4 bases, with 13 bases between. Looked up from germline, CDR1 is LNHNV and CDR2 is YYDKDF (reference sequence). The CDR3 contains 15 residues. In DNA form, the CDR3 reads TGTGCCACCAGCAGAGTGTCAGGGGATGTCTATGGCTACACCTTC. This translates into CATSRVSGDVYGYTF.

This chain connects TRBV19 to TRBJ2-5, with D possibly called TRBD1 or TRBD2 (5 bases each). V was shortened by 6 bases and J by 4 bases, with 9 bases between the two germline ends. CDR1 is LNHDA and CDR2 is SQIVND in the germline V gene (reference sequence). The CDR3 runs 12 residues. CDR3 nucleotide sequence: TGTGCCAGTAGCCGGGACCGAGAGACCCAGTACTTC. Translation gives CASSRDRETQYF.

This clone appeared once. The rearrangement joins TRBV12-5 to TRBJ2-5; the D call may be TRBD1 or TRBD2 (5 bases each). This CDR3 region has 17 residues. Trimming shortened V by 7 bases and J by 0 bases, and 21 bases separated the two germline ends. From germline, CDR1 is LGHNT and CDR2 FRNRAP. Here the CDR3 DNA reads TGTGCTAGTGCTTCGGGCTTGTGGGACCCGTACCAAGAGACCCAGTACTTC. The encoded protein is CASASGLWDPYQETQYF.

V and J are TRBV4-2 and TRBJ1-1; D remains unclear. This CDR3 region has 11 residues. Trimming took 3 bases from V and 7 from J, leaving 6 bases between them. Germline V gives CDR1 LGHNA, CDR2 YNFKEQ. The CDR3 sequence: CASSHGVEAFF. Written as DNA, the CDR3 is TGTGCCAGCAGCCATGGGGTTGAAGCTTTCTTT.

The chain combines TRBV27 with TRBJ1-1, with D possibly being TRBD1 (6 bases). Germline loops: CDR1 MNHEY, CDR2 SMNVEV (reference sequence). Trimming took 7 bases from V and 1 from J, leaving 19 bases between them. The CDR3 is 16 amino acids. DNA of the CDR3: TGTGCCAGCACCCTCCTCTATACAGGGACGAACACTGAAGCTTTCTTT. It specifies CASTLLYTGTNTEAFF.

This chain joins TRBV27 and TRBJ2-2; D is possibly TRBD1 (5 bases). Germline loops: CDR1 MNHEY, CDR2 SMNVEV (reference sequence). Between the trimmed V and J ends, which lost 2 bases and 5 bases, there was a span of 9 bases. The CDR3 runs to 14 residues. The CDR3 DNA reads TGTGCCAGCAGTTTAGTCCAGGGTACCGGGGAGCTGTTTTTT. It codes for CASSLVQGTGELFF.

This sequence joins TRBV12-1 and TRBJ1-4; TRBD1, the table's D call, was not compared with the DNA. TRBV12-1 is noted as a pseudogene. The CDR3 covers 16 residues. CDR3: CASSFWKTGLNEKLFF. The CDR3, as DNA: TGTGCCAGCAGCTTTTGGAAGACAGGGTTAAATGAAAAACTGTTTTTT.

The CDR3 spells CASSQKPGGYNSPLHF. The CDR3 DNA reads as TGTGCCAGCAGCCAAAAGCCAGGGGGTTATAATTCACCCCTCCACTTT. This chain joins TRBV3-1 (or the pseudogene TRBV3-2) and TRBJ1-6; 7 positions agree with TRBD1. CDR1 LGHDT and CDR2 YNNKEL come from the germline V gene (reference sequence). This CDR3 comprises 16 residues. V gave up 2 bases and J gave up 4 bases; unmatched junction bases: 5.

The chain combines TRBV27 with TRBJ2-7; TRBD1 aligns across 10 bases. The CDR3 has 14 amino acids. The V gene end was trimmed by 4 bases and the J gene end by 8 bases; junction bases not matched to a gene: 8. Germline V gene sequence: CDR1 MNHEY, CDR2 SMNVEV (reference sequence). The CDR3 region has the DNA TGTGCCAGCAGTTCGGACAGGGGGTTTGGACAGCAGTACTTC. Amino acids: CASSSDRGFGQQYF.

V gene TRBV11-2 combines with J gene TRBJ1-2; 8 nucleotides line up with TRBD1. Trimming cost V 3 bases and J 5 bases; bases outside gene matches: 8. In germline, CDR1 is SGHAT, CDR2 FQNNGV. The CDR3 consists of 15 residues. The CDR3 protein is CASSFSGTGRYGYTF. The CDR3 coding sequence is TGTGCCAGCAGCTTCTCCGGGACAGGACGATATGGCTACACCTTC.

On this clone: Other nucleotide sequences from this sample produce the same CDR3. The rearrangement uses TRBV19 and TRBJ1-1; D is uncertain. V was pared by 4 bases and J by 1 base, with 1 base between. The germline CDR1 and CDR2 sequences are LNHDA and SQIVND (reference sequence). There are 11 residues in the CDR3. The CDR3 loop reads CASSRNTEAFF. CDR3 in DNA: TGTGCCAGTAGTAGGAACACTGAAGCTTTCTTT.

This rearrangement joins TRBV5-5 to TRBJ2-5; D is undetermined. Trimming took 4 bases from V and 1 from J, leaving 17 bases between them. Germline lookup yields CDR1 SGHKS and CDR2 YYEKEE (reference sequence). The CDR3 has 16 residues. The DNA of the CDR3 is TGTGCCAGCAGCCCCACCGGACCATCCCTCCAAGAGACCCAGTACTTC. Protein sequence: CASSPTGPSLQETQYF.

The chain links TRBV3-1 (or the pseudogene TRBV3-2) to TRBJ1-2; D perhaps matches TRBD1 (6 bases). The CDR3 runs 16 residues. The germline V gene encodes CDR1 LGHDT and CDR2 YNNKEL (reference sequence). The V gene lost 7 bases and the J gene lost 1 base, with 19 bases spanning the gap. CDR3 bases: TGTGCCAGCACCTGGACAGCTATTTTTTATAACTATGGCTACACCTTC. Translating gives CASTWTAIFYNYGYTF.

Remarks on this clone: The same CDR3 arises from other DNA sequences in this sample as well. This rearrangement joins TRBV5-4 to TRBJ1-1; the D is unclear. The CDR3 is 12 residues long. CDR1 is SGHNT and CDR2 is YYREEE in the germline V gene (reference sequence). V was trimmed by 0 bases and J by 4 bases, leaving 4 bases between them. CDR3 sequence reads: CASSLGRTEAFF. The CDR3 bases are TGTGCCAGCAGCTTGGGACGCACTGAAGCTTTCTTT.

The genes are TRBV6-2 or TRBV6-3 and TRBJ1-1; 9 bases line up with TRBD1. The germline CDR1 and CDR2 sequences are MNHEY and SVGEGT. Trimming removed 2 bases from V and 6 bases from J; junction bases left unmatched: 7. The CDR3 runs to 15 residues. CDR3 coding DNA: TGTGCCAGCAGTTACCAACAGGGGGCAGTCGCTGAAGCTTTCTTT. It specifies CASSYQQGAVAEAFF.